Listed below are T cell receptor beta chains from one sample, sequenced in a study of T-cell memory formation after mild COVID-19. TCRdb reprocessed the 5' RACE reads via MiXCR and lists one record per CDR3 protein. The table records around 200,000 distinct CDR3 sequences, around a sixth of them present only once. The material sequenced was PBMCs or a T cell subset sorted from them (not recorded which). The receptors shown here come from a man younger than 35 who had mild COVID-19 (a few samples of this study predate the infection). Cell type and time point are not known. Each CDR3 is given with its conserved first and last residue. A D gene is named only where the DNA matches it firmly. For some rows the clone size is stated as once, few or many, or as a class when expanded; others skip it.

j_call: TRBJ1-1; d_call: TRBD1; clone_size: NA; v_call: TRBV18; cdr3_nt: TGTGCCAGCTCACTCCTGGACAGGTCGAACACTGAAGCTTTCTTT; cdr3_aa: CASSLLDRSNTEAFF
j_call: TRBJ1-1; d_call: NA; clone_size: NA; v_call: TRBV4-1; cdr3_nt: TGCGCCAGCAGCCAAGTGGCAGGGTTGAACACTGAAGCTTTCTTT; cdr3_aa: CASSQVAGLNTEAFF
j_call: TRBJ1-5; d_call: NA; clone_size: few; v_call: TRBV7-9; cdr3_nt: TGTGCCAGCAGCGCCGGACAGTTTAGCAATCAGCCCCAGCATTTT; cdr3_aa: CASSAGQFSNQPQHF
j_call: TRBJ2-5; d_call: NA; clone_size: NA; v_call: TRBV29-1; cdr3_nt: TGCAGCGTTGGTCTAACAGAGACCCAGTACTTC; cdr3_aa: CSVGLTETQYF
j_call: TRBJ2-3; d_call: NA; clone_size: once; v_call: TRBV5-5; cdr3_nt: TGTGCCAGCAGCCAAACGGACGGCTACACAGATACGCAGTATTTT; cdr3_aa: CASSQTDGYTDTQYF
j_call: TRBJ2-1; d_call: TRBD2; clone_size: few; v_call: TRBV28; cdr3_nt: TGTGCCAGCAGTTCAGCGGGGGGCCGCCTTCAGCAGTTCTTC; cdr3_aa: CASSSAGGRLQQFF
j_call: TRBJ2-7; d_call: NA; clone_size: NA; v_call: TRBV20-1; cdr3_nt: TGCAGTGCCAGGCCGCAGGTTTTCTACGAGCAGTACTTC; cdr3_aa: CSARPQVFYEQYF
j_call: TRBJ2-5; d_call: NA; clone_size: NA; v_call: TRBV9; cdr3_nt: TGTGCCAGCAGCCGGCTTGGGACGGCCGAAGAGACCCAGTACTTC; cdr3_aa: CASSRLGTAEETQYF
j_call: TRBJ2-1; d_call: TRBD2; clone_size: few; v_call: TRBV6-1; cdr3_nt: TGTGCCAGCAGTGAAGCTCGCGGACTAGCGGGGAGGTACAATGAGCAGTTCTTC; cdr3_aa: CASSEARGLAGRYNEQFF
j_call: TRBJ2-3; d_call: NA; clone_size: NA; v_call: TRBV5-1; cdr3_nt: TGCGCCAGCAGCCCAGGGAATATCGCAGATACGCAGTATTTT; cdr3_aa: CASSPGNIADTQYF
j_call: TRBJ1-1; d_call: NA; clone_size: few; v_call: TRBV15; cdr3_nt: TGTGCCACCAGCAGAGAATTGGGGGTTGAAGCTTTCTTT; cdr3_aa: CATSRELGVEAFF
j_call: TRBJ2-5; d_call: TRBD1; clone_size: NA; v_call: TRBV7-2; cdr3_nt: TGTGCCAGCAGAGGGACAGGACAAGAGACCCAGTACTTC; cdr3_aa: CASRGTGQETQYF
j_call: TRBJ2-5; d_call: NA; clone_size: NA; v_call: TRBV4-3; cdr3_nt: TGCGCCAGCAGCCAAGGCGCTGGGCAAGAGACCCAGTACTTC; cdr3_aa: CASSQGAGQETQYF
j_call: TRBJ1-5; d_call: NA; clone_size: few; v_call: TRBV20-1; cdr3_nt: TGCAGTGCTAGAACACAGGAGGGCCAGCCCCAGCATTTT; cdr3_aa: CSARTQEGQPQHF
j_call: TRBJ2-7; d_call: NA; clone_size: NA; v_call: TRBV2; cdr3_nt: TGTGCCAGCACCTCCGGGACTGCCTCCTACGAGCAGTACTTC; cdr3_aa: CASTSGTASYEQYF
j_call: TRBJ1-1; d_call: NA; clone_size: few; v_call: TRBV3-1; cdr3_nt: TGTGCCAGCAGCCGCCTGGATGAAGCTTTCTTT; cdr3_aa: CASSRLDEAFF